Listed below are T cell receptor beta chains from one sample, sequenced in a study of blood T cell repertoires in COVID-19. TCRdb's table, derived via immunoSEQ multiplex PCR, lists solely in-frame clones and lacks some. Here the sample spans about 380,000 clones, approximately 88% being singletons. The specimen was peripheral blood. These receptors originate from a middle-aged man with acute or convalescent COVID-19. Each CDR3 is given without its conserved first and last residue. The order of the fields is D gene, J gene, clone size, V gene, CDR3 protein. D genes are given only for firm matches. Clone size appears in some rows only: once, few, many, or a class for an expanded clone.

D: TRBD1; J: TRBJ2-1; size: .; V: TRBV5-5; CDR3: ASSLPDRGQDEQF
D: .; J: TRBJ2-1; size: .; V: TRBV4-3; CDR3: ASSQDFRGVDNEQF
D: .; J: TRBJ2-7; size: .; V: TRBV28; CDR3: ASSFSYEQY
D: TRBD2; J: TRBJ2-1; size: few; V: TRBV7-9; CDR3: ASSYGLADYNEQF
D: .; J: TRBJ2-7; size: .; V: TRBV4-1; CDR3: ASSHGQGPYEQY
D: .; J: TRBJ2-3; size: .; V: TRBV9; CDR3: ASSGRAGRSSTDTQY
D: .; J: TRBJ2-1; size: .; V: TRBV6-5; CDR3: ASSYSSGNSYNEQF
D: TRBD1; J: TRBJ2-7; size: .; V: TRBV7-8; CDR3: ASSLPSGQGYEQY
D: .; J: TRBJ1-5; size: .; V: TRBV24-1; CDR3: ATSDSRQYSYSNQPQH
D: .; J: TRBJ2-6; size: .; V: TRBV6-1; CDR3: ASSEGVSGANVLT
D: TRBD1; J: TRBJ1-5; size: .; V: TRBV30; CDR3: AWSGTGDQPQH
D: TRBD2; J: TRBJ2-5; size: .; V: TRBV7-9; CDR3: ASSLRVASGRQETQY
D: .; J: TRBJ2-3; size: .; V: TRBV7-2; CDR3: ASSSTAQAGTDTQY
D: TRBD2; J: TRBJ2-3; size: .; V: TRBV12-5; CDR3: ASGLGVAAGVLDTQY
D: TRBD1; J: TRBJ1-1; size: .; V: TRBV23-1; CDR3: ASSIRSGGRNTEAF
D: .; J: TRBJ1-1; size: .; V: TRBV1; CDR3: TSSHTRRENTEAF
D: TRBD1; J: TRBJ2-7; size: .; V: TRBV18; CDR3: ASSPQGAHEQY
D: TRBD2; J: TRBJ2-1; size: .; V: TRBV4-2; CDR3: ASSQRTSGGPYNEQF
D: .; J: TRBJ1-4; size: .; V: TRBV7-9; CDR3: ASSSQSGRGNEKLF
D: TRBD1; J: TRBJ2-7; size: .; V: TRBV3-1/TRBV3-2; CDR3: ASSHRDRAYEQY
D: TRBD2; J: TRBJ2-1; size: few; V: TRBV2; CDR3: ASRASGGSTYNEQF
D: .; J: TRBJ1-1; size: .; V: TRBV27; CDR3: ASSFRGYTEAF
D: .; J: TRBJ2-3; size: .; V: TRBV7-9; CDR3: ASSPGGTDTQY
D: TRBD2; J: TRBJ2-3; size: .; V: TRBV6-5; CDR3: ASTSGGDTQY
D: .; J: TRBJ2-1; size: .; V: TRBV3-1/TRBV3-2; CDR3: ASSQDRLRGNEQF
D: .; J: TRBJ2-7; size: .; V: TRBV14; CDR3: ASSHGGPTYEQY
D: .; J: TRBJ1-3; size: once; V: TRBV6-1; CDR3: ASSEIWAGGNTIY
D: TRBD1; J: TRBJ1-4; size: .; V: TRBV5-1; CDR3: ASSAQQGAGEKLF
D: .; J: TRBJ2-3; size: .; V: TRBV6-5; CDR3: ASSWGLTDTQY
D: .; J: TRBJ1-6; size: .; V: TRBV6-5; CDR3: AGRYGGDNSPLH
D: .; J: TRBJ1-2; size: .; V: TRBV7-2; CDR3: ASSLNSFTFNYGYT
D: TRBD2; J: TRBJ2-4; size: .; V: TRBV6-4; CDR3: ASSDRPGGAVLITAKNIQY
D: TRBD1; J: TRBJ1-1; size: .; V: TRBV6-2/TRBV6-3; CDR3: ASSNRGEAF
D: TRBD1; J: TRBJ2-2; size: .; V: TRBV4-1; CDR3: ASSPRQGNTGELF
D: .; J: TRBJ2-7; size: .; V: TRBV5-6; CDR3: ASSRDITYEQY
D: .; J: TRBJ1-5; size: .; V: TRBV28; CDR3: ASTTSKGGRNQPQH
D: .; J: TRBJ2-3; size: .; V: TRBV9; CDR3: ASKRGSLGTDTQY
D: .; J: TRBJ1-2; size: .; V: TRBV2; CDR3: ASSDRGNNYGYT
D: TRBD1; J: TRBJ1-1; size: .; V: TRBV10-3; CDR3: AISELTGMNTEAF
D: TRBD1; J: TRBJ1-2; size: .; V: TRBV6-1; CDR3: ASSEGRGRYGYT
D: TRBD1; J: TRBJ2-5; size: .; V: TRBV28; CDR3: ASNRGDRGNIWETQY
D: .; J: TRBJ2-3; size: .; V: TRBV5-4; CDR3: ASSFSVLTDTQY
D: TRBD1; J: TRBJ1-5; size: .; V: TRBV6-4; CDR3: ASSDSLTGTAYSNQPQH